Each of the 14 T cell receptor beta chains below was sequenced from the same sample in a study of cytomegalovirus exposure and HLA in healthy donors (dated by TCRdb to about 2017). The library was generated by the immunoSEQ multiplex PCR assay. The multiplex PCR relied on a mix of 60 forward primers for TCR Vbeta segments and 13 reverse primers for TCR Jbeta segments. TCRdb mirrors the immuneACCESS table, restricted to in-frame sequences. Some clones are absent from its copies; in checked studies, under half trace to an unresolved V gene, and the reason for the others is unknown. For this sample the table gives some 55,000 clones, of which about 80% were detected only once. The ten biggest clones cover 1.7% of the sample. The sequenced material came from PBMCs. These receptors all stem from a man aged 35-49 years in good health and CMV-seronegative.

This chain joins TRBV5-6 and TRBJ2-2, with 7 bases fitting TRBD1. This CDR3 is 15 amino acids long. V was clipped by 2 bases and J by 3 bases; unmatched bases: 4. Germline lookup yields CDR1 SGHDT and CDR2 YYEEEE. CDR3 amino acids: CASSFRDRDTGELFF. The CDR3 nucleotides read TGTGCCAGCAGCTTCCGGGACAGAGACACCGGGGAGCTGTTTTTT.

The chain carries TRBV15 and TRBJ1-2; 8 nucleotides align to TRBD1. The trim removed 0 bases at V and 8 bases at J, leaving 8 bases unmatched. Germline V gene sequence: CDR1 LNHNV, CDR2 YYDKDF (reference sequence). The CDR3 has 15 residues. The DNA of the CDR3 is TGTGCCACCAGCAGAGATCGACAGGGGCCTTGGGGCTACACCTTC. Translated: CATSRDRQGPWGYTF. Supplemented by reference TRBV15 and TRBJ1-2, the full variable domain reads DAMVIQNPRYQVTQFGKPVTLSCSQTLNHNVMYWYQQKSSQAPKLLFHYYDKDFNNEADTPDNFQSRRPNTSFCFLDIRSPGLGDTAMYLCATSRDRQGPWGYTFGSGTRLTVV.

This sequence joins TRBV19 and TRBJ1-3; 7 nucleotides agree with TRBD1. The CDR3 totals 13 residues. Per the germline V gene, CDR1 is LNHDA and CDR2 is SQIVND (reference sequence). The V and J ends lost 5 bases and 7 bases, in that order; junction bases with no gene match: 5. The CDR3 bases are TGTGCCAGTAGTTTCGGACAGGCGAACACCATATATTTT. It encodes CASSFGQANTIYF.

The chain couples TRBV4-2 to TRBJ2-3; maybe TRBD2 (6 bases). CDR1 LGHNA and CDR2 YNFKEQ come from the germline V gene. Trimming cost V 0 bases and J 7 bases, with 14 bases left between them. The length of the CDR3 is 15 residues. The CDR3 loop is CASSQDGGATNTQYF. The DNA for the CDR3 is TGTGCCAGCAGCCAAGACGGCGGGGCAACCAATACGCAGTATTTT.

There are a few counts of this clone. This chain links TRBV9 with TRBJ2-1; no definite D call. CDR1 is SGDLS, CDR2 YYNGEE, per germline. CDR3 length: 13 amino acids. Trimming removed 0 bases from V and 6 bases from J, with 7 bases in between. Here the CDR3 reads CASSVASSNEQFF. The DNA for the CDR3 is TGTGCCAGCAGCGTAGCGTCTTCCAATGAGCAGTTCTTC.

The chain employs TRBV5-1 and TRBJ2-2, with D possibly being TRBD2 (6 bases). The CDR3 is 18 amino acids. Germline V gene data show CDR1 as SGHRS and CDR2 as YFSETQ. V shed 0 bases and J shed 4 bases, with 19 bases lying between them. CDR3 nucleotides: TGCGCCAGCAGCTTGGGGGGACTTCAGGATTGGCCCACCGGGGAGCTGTTTTTT. Translating gives CASSLGGLQDWPTGELFF. Variable domain in full (rest from reference TRBV5-1 and TRBJ2-2): KAGVTQTPRYLIKTRGQQVTLSCSPISGHRSVSWYQQTPGQGLQFLFEYFSETQRNKGNFPGRFSGRQFSNSRSEMNVSTLELGDSALYLCASSLGGLQDWPTGELFFGEGSRLTVL.

This clone was picked up one time. The V call is TRBV27, the J call TRBJ1-5, with a tentative D call TRBD1 (6 bases). Germline CDR1 is MNHEY and CDR2 is SMNVEV (reference sequence). The CDR3 has 14 residues. Trimming cost V 4 bases and J 3 bases, with 10 bases left between them. CDR3 coding DNA: TGTGCCAGCAGTTCTCAGGGGACCAATCAGCCCCAGCATTTT. Its protein is CASSSQGTNQPQHF.

The DNA for the CDR3 is TGTGCCAGCAGCTTGGGGGGACAGATCCCTCAGCCCCAGCATTTT. Protein sequence: CASSLGGQIPQPQHF. The V call is TRBV5-6, the J call TRBJ1-5; TRBD1 matches 7 bases. Germline trimming cut 0 bases from V and 6 bases from J; bases unmatched to any gene: 6. The CDR3 sequence is 15 residues long. Germline CDR1 reads SGHDT; CDR2 reads YYEEEE.

This chain connects TRBV5-1 to TRBJ2-1; 7 nucleotides agree with TRBD1. CDR3 length equals 15 residues. The germline V gene encodes CDR1 SGHRS and CDR2 YFSETQ. With 4 bases clipped from V and 6 bases from J, the junction kept 10 bases outside the gene matches. Written as DNA, the CDR3 is TGCGCCAGCAGCCCCCGGGACAGTACCGGCAATGAGCAGTTCTTC. It is translated as CASSPRDSTGNEQFF.

The chain employs TRBV6-6 and TRBJ2-1, with 7 bases identical to TRBD2. Trimming took 3 bases from V and 2 from J; bases not matched to a gene: 4. The germline V gene encodes CDR1 MNHNY and CDR2 SVGAGI (reference sequence). CDR3 length equals 15 residues. CDR3 coding DNA: TGTGCCAGCAGTTATCCGGGGGGTACCTACAATGAGCAGTTCTTC. This translates into CASSYPGGTYNEQFF.

J is TRBJ1-1 and V is TRBV6-5; D might be TRBD1 (6 bases). From germline, CDR1 is MNHEY and CDR2 SVGAGI. The V end lost 8 bases, the J end lost 6 bases, and 10 bases lay between the germline ends. The CDR3 consists of 11 residues. CDR3 sequence reads: CASGGGPEAFF. In DNA, the CDR3 is TGTGCCAGCGGGGGGGGGCCTGAAGCTTTCTTT.

J is TRBJ1-3 and V is TRBV2, with 10 positions matching TRBD1. The CDR3 spans 17 residues. Germline CDR1 reads SNHLY; CDR2 reads FYNNEI. V was clipped by 6 bases and J by 16 bases; unmatched bases: 24. CDR3 sequence (DNA): TGTGCCAGCAGCCTGAAAGCCCCGGGACAGGGGACCCTTGGTTCGTATTTT. The encoded protein is CASSLKAPGQGTLGSYF.

V usage is TRBV10-2 and J usage is TRBJ1-1; possible D gene TRBD1, 5 bases. Germline V gives CDR1 WSHSY, CDR2 SAAADI. The CDR3 has 16 residues. The V end lost 2 bases, the J end lost 4 bases, and 17 bases lay between the germline ends. This CDR3 reads CASSEARNRRGTEAFF. The CDR3 DNA sequence: TGCGCCAGCAGTGAGGCTAGGAACCGGAGGGGCACTGAAGCTTTCTTT.

This chain connects TRBV7-8 to TRBJ2-5; D call uncertain. Germline-derived CDR1 and CDR2 are SGHVS and FQNEAQ. V lost 4 bases and J lost 2, with 14 bases in between. The CDR3 sequence is 15 residues long. The CDR3 is CASSSTSRSQETQYF. The CDR3 bases are TGTGCCAGCAGCTCTACCTCTCGGAGTCAAGAGACCCAGTACTTC.